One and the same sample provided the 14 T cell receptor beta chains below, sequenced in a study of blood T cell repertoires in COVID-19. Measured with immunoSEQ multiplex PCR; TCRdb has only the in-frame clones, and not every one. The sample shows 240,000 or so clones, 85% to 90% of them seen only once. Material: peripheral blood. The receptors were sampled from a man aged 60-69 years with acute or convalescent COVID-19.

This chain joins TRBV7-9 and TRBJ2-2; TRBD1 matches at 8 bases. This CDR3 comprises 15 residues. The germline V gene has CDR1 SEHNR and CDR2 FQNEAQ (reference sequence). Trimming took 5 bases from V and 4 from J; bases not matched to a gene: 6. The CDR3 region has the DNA TGTGCCAGCAGCGTGGACAGGGTCGGCACCGGGGAGCTGTTTTTT. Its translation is CASSVDRVGTGELFF.

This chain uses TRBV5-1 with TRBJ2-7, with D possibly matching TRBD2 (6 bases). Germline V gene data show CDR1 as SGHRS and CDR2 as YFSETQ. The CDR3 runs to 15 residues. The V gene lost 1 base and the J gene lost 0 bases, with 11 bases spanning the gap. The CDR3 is CASSLMGGVSYEQYF. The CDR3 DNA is TGCGCCAGCAGCTTGATGGGGGGTGTCTCCTACGAGCAGTACTTC.

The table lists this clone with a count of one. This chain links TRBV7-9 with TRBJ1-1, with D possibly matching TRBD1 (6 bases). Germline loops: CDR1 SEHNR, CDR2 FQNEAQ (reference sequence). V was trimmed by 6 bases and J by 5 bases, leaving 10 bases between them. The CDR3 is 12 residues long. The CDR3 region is CASRPGETEAFF. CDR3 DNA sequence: TGTGCCAGCAGACCAGGGGAGACTGAAGCTTTCTTT.

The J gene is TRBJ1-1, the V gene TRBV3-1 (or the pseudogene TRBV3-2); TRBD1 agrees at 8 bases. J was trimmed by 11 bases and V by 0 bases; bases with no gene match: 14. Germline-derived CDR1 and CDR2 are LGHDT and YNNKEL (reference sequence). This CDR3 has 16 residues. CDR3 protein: CASSQDLDRVSPPAFF. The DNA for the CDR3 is TGTGCCAGCAGCCAAGATCTGGACAGGGTGTCCCCCCCGGCTTTCTTT.

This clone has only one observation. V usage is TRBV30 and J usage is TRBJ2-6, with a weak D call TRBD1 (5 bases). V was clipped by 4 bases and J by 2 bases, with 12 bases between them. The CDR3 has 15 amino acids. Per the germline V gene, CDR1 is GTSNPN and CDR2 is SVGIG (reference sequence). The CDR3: CAWTGKFTGANVLTF. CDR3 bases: TGTGCCTGGACAGGGAAATTCACTGGGGCCAACGTCCTGACTTTC.

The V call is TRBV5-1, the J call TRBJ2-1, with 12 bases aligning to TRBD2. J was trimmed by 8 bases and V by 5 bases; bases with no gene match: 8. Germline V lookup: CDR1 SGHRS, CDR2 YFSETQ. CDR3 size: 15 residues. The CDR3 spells CASRTGLAGFDEQFF. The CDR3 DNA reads TGCGCCAGCAGAACCGGACTAGCGGGATTTGATGAGCAGTTCTTC. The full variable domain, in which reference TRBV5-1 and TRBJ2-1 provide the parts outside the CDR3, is KAGVTQTPRYLIKTRGQQVTLSCSPISGHRSVSWYQQTPGQGLQFLFEYFSETQRNKGNFPGRFSGRQFSNSRSEMNVSTLELGDSALYLCASRTGLAGFDEQFFGPGTRLTVL.

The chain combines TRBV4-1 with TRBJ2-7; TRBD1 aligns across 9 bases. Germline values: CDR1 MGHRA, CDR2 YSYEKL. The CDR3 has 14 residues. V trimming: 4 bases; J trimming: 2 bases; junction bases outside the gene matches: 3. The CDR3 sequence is CASSPGQGTYEQYF. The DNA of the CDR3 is TGCGCCAGCAGCCCGGGACAGGGCACCTACGAGCAGTACTTC.

The CDR3 nucleotides read TGTGCCAGCAATACTGCGGGGGGGGGTGGCTACACCTTC. It specifies CASNTAGGGGYTF. This chain joins TRBV27 and TRBJ1-2; possible D gene TRBD1, 5 bases. Trimming stripped 7 bases from V and 7 bases from J, with 16 bases between. The germline CDR1 and CDR2 sequences are MNHEY and SMNVEV (reference sequence). This CDR3 contains 13 residues.

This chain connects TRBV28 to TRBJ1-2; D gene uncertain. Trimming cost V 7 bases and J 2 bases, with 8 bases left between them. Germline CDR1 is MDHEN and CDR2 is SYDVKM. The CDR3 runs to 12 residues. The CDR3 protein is CASTSGNYGYTF. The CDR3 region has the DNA TGTGCCAGCACCTCGGGAAACTATGGCTACACCTTC.

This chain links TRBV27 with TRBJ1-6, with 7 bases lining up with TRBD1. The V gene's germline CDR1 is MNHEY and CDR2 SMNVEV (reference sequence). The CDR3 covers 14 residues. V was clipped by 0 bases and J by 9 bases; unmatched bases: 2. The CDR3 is CASSLSRTGSPLHF. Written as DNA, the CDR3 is TGTGCCAGCAGTTTATCGCGGACAGGTTCACCCCTCCACTTT.

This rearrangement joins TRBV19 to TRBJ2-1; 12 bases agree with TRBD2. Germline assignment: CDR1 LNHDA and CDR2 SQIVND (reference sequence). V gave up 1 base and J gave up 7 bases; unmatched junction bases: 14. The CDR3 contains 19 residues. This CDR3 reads CASSIGLAGVLPRGNEQFF. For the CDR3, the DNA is TGTGCCAGTAGTATAGGACTAGCGGGAGTCCTCCCACGGGGGAATGAGCAGTTCTTC.

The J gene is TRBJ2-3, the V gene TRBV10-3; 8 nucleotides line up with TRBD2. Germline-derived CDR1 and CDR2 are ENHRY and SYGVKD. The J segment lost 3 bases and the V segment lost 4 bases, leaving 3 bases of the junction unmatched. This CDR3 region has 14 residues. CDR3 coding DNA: TGTGCCATCAGTGGCGGGAGGAGAACAGATACGCAGTATTTT. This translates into CAISGGRRTDTQYF.

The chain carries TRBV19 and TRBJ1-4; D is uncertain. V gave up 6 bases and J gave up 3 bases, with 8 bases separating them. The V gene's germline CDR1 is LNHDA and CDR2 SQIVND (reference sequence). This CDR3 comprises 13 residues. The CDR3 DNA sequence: TGTGCCAGTAGGTCCCCGGCTAATGAAAAACTGTTTTTT. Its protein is CASRSPANEKLFF. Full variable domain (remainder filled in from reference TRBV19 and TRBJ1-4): DGGITQSPKYLFRKEGQNVTLSCEQNLNHDAMYWYRQDPGQGLRLIYYSQIVNDFQKGDIAEGYSVSREKKESFPLTVTSAQKNPTAFYLCASRSPANEKLFFGSGTQLSVL.

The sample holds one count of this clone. CDR3 sequence reads: CAWSVDSGGDGEAFF. CDR3 nucleotides: TGTGCCTGGAGTGTGGACAGTGGGGGCGATGGTGAAGCTTTCTTT. The chain uses TRBV30 and TRBJ1-1; D is possibly TRBD1 (6 bases). CDR3 length: 15 residues. Germline-derived CDR1 and CDR2 are GTSNPN and SVGIG (reference sequence). V shed 0 bases and J shed 7 bases, with 18 bases lying between them.